This T cell receptor (beta chain) originates from a study of beta chain features in type 1 diabetes. From germline, CDR1 is LNHNV and CDR2 YYDKDF (reference sequence). There are 12 residues in the CDR3. The J segment lost 7 bases and the V segment lost 5 bases, leaving 1 base of the junction unmatched. Study conclusions and caveats: Within each of all four CD4+ subsets, Type 1 diabetes patients had TCRB CDR3s that were moderately but significantly shorter. With patients and controls alike, PCR might favor shorter templates to an equal degree.

Points on this clone: Its specificity is not known.

Via the markers CD45RO/CCR7/CD25/CD127/CD95/CD27, stem cell-like memory, regulatory, central memory and naive CD4+ cells were sorted. Without exception, sorted populations had purity beyond 98%. Expressed TCRB transcripts got sequenced, as all isolated RNA was reverse transcribed. The data were produced by immunoSEQ multiplex PCR, yet TCRdb's version contains in-frame clones alone and is incomplete. The sample shows 160,000 or so clones, about 8.1% of them seen only once. Sequencing used central memory CD4+ T cells from blood. The sequence was obtained from a woman aged 18-29 years with type 1 diabetes. The chain has TRBV15 and TRBJ1-5; 8 nucleotides align to TRBD1. The CDR3 loop reads CATSHRGQPQHF. CDR3 sequence (DNA): TGTGCCACCAGCCACAGGGGGCAGCCCCAGCATTTT.